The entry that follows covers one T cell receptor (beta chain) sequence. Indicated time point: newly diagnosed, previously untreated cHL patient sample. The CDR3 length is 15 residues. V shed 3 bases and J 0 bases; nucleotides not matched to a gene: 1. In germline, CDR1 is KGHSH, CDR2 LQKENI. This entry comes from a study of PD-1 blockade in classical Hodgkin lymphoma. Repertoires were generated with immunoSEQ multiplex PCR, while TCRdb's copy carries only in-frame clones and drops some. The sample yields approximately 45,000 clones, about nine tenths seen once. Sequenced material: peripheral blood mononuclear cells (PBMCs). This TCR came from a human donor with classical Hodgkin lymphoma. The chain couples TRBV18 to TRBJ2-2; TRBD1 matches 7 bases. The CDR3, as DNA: TGTGCCAGCTCACCCGGGACAGCGAACACCGGGGAGCTGTTTTTT. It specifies CASSPGTANTGELFF.